This T cell receptor beta chain was documented in a study of blood T cell repertoires in COVID-19. The overall study: From the United States, Italy and Spain came samples of acute and convalescent COVID-19. PBMCs, B-cell-depleted T cells, or T cells were the source of the cDNA or gDNA that made up the material.

The data were produced by immunoSEQ multiplex PCR, yet TCRdb's version contains in-frame clones alone and is incomplete. The sample carries around 160,000 clones, 88% recorded once. The CDR3 totals 14 residues. Germline assignment: CDR1 SQVTM and CDR2 ANQGSEA. With 0 bases clipped from V and 9 bases from J, the junction kept 7 bases outside the gene matches. The sequence came from a human donor in a cohort sampled during active COVID-19. Source material: peripheral blood. The V and J genes are TRBV29-1 and TRBJ2-5; 10 bases are a match to TRBD2. CDR3 in amino acids: CSVEDLAGEGPQYF. The CDR3 DNA sequence: TGCAGCGTTGAAGATCTAGCGGGGGAGGGGCCCCAGTACTTC.